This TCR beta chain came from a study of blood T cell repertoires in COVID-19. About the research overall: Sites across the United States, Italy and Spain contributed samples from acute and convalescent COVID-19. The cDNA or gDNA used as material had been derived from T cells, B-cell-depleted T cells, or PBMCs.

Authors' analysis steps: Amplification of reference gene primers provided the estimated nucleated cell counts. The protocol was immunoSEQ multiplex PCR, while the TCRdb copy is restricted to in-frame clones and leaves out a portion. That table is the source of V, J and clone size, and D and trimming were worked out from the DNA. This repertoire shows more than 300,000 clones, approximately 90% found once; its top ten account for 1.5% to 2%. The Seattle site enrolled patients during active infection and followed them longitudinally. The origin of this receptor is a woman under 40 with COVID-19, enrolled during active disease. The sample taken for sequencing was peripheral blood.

CDR3 in amino acids: CASSYDRGYTIYF. CDR3 DNA: TGTGCCAGCAGTTATGACAGGGGTTACACCATATATTTT. V gene TRBV28 combines with J gene TRBJ1-3; TRBD1 matches 8 bases. This CDR3 has 13 residues. CDR1 is MDHEN, CDR2 SYDVKM, per germline. V was pared by 4 bases and J by 8 bases, with 4 bases of the junction left unmatched.